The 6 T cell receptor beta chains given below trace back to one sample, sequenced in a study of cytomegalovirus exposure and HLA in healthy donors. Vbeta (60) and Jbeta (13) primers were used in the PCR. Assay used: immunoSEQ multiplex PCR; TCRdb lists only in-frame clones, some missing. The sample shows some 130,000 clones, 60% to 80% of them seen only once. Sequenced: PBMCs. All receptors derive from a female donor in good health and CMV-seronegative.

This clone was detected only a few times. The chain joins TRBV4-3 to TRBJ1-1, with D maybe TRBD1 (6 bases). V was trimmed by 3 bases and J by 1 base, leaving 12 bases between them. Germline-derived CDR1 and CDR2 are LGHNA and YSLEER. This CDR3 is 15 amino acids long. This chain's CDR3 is CASSQMRTENTEAFF. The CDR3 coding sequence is TGCGCCAGCAGCCAGATGAGGACAGAGAACACTGAAGCTTTCTTT.

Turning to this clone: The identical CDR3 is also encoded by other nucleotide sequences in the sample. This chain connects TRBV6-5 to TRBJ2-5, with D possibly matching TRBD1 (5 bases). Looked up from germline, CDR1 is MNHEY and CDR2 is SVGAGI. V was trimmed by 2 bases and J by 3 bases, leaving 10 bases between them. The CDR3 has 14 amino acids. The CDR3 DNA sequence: TGTGCCAGCAGTTACAGGCAGGGTAAAGAGACCCAGTACTTC. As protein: CASSYRQGKETQYF.

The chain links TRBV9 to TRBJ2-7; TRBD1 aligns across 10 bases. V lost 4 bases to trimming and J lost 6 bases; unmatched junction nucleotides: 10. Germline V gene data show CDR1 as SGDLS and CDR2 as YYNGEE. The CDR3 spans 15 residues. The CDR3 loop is CASSPPGQGVTEQYF. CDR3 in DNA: TGTGCCAGCAGCCCGCCCGGACAGGGGGTGACCGAGCAGTACTTC.

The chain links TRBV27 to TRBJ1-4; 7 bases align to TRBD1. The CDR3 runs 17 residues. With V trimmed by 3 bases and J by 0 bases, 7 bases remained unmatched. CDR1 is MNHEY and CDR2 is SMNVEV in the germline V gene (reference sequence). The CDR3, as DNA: TGTGCCAGCAGTTTCTCCGCCAGGGGGGCAACTAATGAAAAACTGTTTTTT. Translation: CASSFSARGATNEKLFF.

In DNA, the CDR3 is TGTGCCAGCAGTTACGACAGGGGGCAACAGCAGTACTTC. This codes for CASSYDRGQQQYF. V and J are TRBV6-5 and TRBJ2-7; 10 bases agree with TRBD1. Germline lookup yields CDR1 MNHEY and CDR2 SVGAGI. Trimming cost V 2 bases and J 8 bases; bases outside gene matches: 3. This CDR3 is 13 amino acids long.

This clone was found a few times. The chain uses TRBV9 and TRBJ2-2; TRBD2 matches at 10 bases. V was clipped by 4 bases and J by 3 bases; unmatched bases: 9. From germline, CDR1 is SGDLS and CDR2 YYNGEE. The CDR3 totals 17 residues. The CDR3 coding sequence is TGTGCCAGCAGCACCCAATCTAGCGGGGGTTACACCGGGGAGCTGTTTTTT. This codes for CASSTQSSGGYTGELFF.